The 5 T cell receptor beta chains below come from one sample, sequenced in a study of shared clonotypes between healthy human individuals. The repertoire was sequenced with immunoSEQ multiplex PCR; TCRdb's copy has only in-frame clones and lacks some. The sample carries some 1,400,000 clones, approximately 96% recorded once. Material: naive CD4+ T cells sorted from blood. As for subset: CD45RA+ positively selected. These receptors were obtained from a man younger than 40 in good health.

The chain joins TRBV2 to TRBJ1-5, with D perhaps matching TRBD1 (6 bases). CDR3 length equals 13 residues. The V end was cut by 6 bases, the J end by 7 bases, with 13 bases between. The V gene's germline CDR1 is SNHLY and CDR2 FYNNEI. The chain's CDR3 is CASSPGEDQPQHF. DNA of the CDR3: TGTGCCAGCAGCCCAGGGGAGGACCAGCCCCAGCATTTT.

The CDR3 region has the DNA TGCGCCAGCAGCCCACAGGGGGGAGGTGGCACTGAAGCTTTCTTT. Its protein is CASSPQGGGGTEAFF. V usage is TRBV5-1 and J usage is TRBJ1-1, with 8 bases that match TRBD1. Germline V gene sequence: CDR1 SGHRS, CDR2 YFSETQ. The junction had 9 bases not matched to a gene; V was cut back by 4 bases and J by 4 bases. This CDR3 comprises 15 residues.

The chain links TRBV29-1 to TRBJ1-2; a weak D match, TRBD1 (5 bases). V lost 6 bases to trimming and J lost 6 bases, with 17 bases between them. Germline CDR1 and CDR2: SQVTM and ANQGSEA. There are 13 residues in the CDR3. The CDR3 sequence is CSVGHLNADGYTF. In DNA, the CDR3 is TGCAGCGTCGGACACCTAAATGCAGATGGCTACACCTTC.

This chain joins TRBV19 and TRBJ1-2; D is perhaps TRBD1 (6 bases). Per the germline V gene, CDR1 is LNHDA and CDR2 is SQIVND (reference sequence). V shed 9 bases and J shed 5 bases, with 16 bases lying between them. This CDR3 region has 13 residues. CDR3 sequence reads: CASVAGDRYGYTF. Here the CDR3 DNA reads TGTGCCAGCGTCGCAGGGGATCGGTATGGCTACACCTTC.

The sample holds one count of this clone. The chain recombines TRBV7-2 with TRBJ2-7; 7 bases are shared with TRBD1. Germline trimming cut 5 bases from V and 3 bases from J; bases unmatched to any gene: 10. CDR1 and CDR2 from the germline V gene are SGHTA and FQGNSA. The CDR3 totals 15 residues. The CDR3 sequence: CASSVGDRVGYEQYF. The CDR3 DNA sequence: TGTGCCAGCAGCGTCGGAGACAGGGTCGGCTACGAGCAGTACTTC.